Shown below are 21 T cell receptor beta chains from a single sample sequenced in a study of Graves' ophthalmopathy and Graves' hyperthyroidism. The TCR beta CDR3 regions underwent amplification from RNA transcripts. Second-round multiplex PCR came after a first-round RT-PCR that employed HTBI primers. TCRdb re-called the multiplex PCR reads through MiXCR, storing one row per CDR3 protein. The repertoire holds some 750,000 distinct CDR3 sequences, with roughly 40% as singletons. The sequenced sample was peripheral blood. These receptors were taken from an adult man with Graves' ophthalmopathy.

The CDR3 DNA is TGTGCCAGCAGTTTAGCAGGGGGGTTGGTTCAGGCTTTCTTT. Amino acids: CASSLAGGLVQAFF. V gene TRBV12-3 or TRBV12-4 combines with J gene TRBJ1-1, with D perhaps matching TRBD1 (6 bases). V was pared by 0 bases and J by 11 bases, with 16 bases between. This CDR3 comprises 14 residues.

With regard to this clonotype: A single base separates this from a much larger clone, so it may be a read error. J is TRBJ1-4 and V is TRBV19, with D possibly matching TRBD1 (6 bases). Germline V CDR1 and CDR2: LNHDA, SQIVND (reference sequence). The CDR3 has 13 residues. With 10 bases removed from V and 4 bases from J, the gap between germline ends came to 13 bases. DNA for the CDR3: TGTGCCACCATGGACAGCCATAATGAAAAACTGTTTTTT. This gives the protein CATMDSHNEKLFF.

The rearrangement uses TRBV7-3 and TRBJ2-2; D possibly corresponds to TRBD2 (6 bases). Trimming took off 5 bases at V and 8 bases at J, with 15 bases between the two ends. The CDR3 consists of 14 residues. CDR1 is SGHTA, CDR2 FQGTGA, per germline. CDR3 DNA: TGTGCCAGCAGCCTAAAAAGCGGGCTAGGGGAGCTGTTTTTT. Amino acid sequence: CASSLKSGLGELFF.

Concerning this clonotype itself: A much larger clonotype is one base distant, so this may be a read error. The CDR3 end shows no conserved phenylalanine or tryptophan, and so a read error is likely. The chain combines TRBV10-3 with TRBJ1-1; unclear D gene. V was cut by 4 bases and J by 4 bases, with 10 bases left in between. In germline, CDR1 is ENHRY, CDR2 SYGVKD. The CDR3 has 13 residues. CDR3 in DNA: TGTGCCATCAGTGTGGGCAGCCTCACTGAAGCTTTCGTT. Protein sequence: CAISVGSLTEAFV.

The chain has TRBV12-3 or TRBV12-4 and TRBJ1-1, with unresolved D. V lost 4 bases, J lost 3 bases, and 12 bases lay in between. CDR3 length equals 14 residues. CDR3 in DNA: TGTGCCAGCAGTTACGGGCCGAGGGACACTGAAGCTTTCTTT. Translation: CASSYGPRDTEAFF.

The rearrangement uses TRBV10-3 and TRBJ2-7, with TRBD1 identical over 11 bases. The germline V gene has CDR1 ENHRY and CDR2 SYGVKD. This CDR3 is 17 amino acids long. V lost 10 bases, J lost 3 bases, and 17 bases stayed unmatched. The CDR3 here is CASTRTGGASGSYEQYF. The DNA for the CDR3 is TGTGCCAGCACTCGGACAGGGGGCGCGAGCGGGAGCTACGAGCAGTACTTC.

This clonotype occurred a few times. The chain uses TRBV19 and TRBJ1-2; 7 positions agree with TRBD1. Trimming cost V 5 bases and J 0 bases; bases outside gene matches: 9. CDR1 and CDR2 from the germline V gene are LNHDA and SQIVND (reference sequence). This CDR3 spans 16 amino acids. The CDR3 loop reads CASSALPGQPNYGYTF. The CDR3 DNA reads as TGTGCCAGTAGTGCGCTTCCGGGACAGCCTAACTATGGCTACACCTTC.

This clonotype was seen ten or more times. V is TRBV19 and J is TRBJ2-7, with 8 bases that match TRBD1. The CDR3 contains 15 residues. J was trimmed by 7 bases and V by 5 bases; bases with no gene match: 13. Per the germline V gene, CDR1 is LNHDA and CDR2 is SQIVND (reference sequence). This CDR3 reads CASSPGTGLVVEQYF. CDR3 sequence (DNA): TGTGCCAGTAGTCCAGGGACAGGTCTCGTCGTAGAGCAGTACTTC.

The chain uses TRBV29-1 and TRBJ1-1, with 9 bases identical to TRBD1. The V and J ends lost 7 bases and 4 bases, in that order; junction bases with no gene match: 7. The germline V gene encodes CDR1 SQVTM and CDR2 ANQGSEA. The CDR3 spans 13 residues. The CDR3: CSAGQGSGTEAFF. The CDR3, as DNA: TGCAGCGCCGGACAGGGGAGTGGCACTGAAGCTTTCTTT.

At least ten counts were recorded for this clonotype. V usage is TRBV7-9 and J usage is TRBJ2-5; possibly TRBD1 for D (5 bases). Trimming took 8 bases from V and 5 from J, leaving 21 bases between them. Germline CDR1 reads SEHNR; CDR2 reads FQNEAQ (reference sequence). The CDR3 is 15 residues long. The CDR3 spells CASYDDRSDRETQYF. The CDR3 DNA is TGTGCCAGCTATGATGACAGATCCGATCGGGAGACCCAGTACTTC.

The chain couples TRBV15 to TRBJ2-6; weak D call: TRBD1 (8 bases). V lost 4 bases and J lost 4, with 14 bases in between. The CDR3 runs to 16 residues. CDR1 is LNHNV and CDR2 is YYDKDF in the germline V gene (reference sequence). The CDR3 coding sequence is TGTGCCACCAGCATCAACAGGGGGGGCGGGGCCAACGTCCTGACTTTC. Translation gives CATSINRGGGANVLTF.

V and J are TRBV6-6 and TRBJ2-7, with D perhaps matching TRBD1 or TRBD2 (6 bases each). The germline V and J ends were trimmed by 6 bases and 5 bases, with 20 bases remaining between them. Germline V gene data show CDR1 as MNHNY and CDR2 as SVGAGI (reference sequence). This CDR3 has 15 amino acids. The CDR3 bases are TGTGCCAGCAGCAAACTAACCACAGGGAGGCACGAGCAGTACTTC. It encodes CASSKLTTGRHEQYF.

This rearrangement joins TRBV19 to TRBJ1-5; TRBD1 matches at 9 bases. The CDR3 loop spans 15 amino acids. The V segment lost 4 bases and the J segment 1 base; nucleotides outside the gene matches: 2. The V gene's germline CDR1 is LNHDA and CDR2 SQIVND (reference sequence). CDR3 in amino acids: CASSRDRESNQPQHF. CDR3 nucleotides: TGTGCCAGTAGTAGGGACAGGGAGAGCAATCAGCCCCAGCATTTT.

The CDR3 region is CSLGPSGANVLTF. The CDR3 nucleotides read TGCAGCTTAGGCCCGTCTGGGGCCAACGTCCTGACTTTC. The rearrangement uses TRBV29-1 and TRBJ2-6, with D uncertain. Trimming took 8 bases from V and 1 from J, leaving 9 bases between them. Per the germline V gene, CDR1 is SQVTM and CDR2 is ANQGSEA. The CDR3 totals 13 residues.

With respect to this clonotype: A read error is likely, as this CDR3 ends without the conserved phenylalanine or tryptophan. The chain links TRBV7-2 to TRBJ2-7; 7 bases agree with TRBD1. V lost 1 base and J lost 5; bases outside the gene matches: 5. CDR3 length equals 14 residues. CDR1 and CDR2 (germline): SGHTA, FQGNSA. CDR3: CASSLEGANHEQYL. Written as DNA, the CDR3 is TGTGCCAGCAGCTTAGAGGGGGCTAACCACGAGCAGTACCTC.

The V gene is TRBV20-1, the J gene TRBJ2-5; D possibly corresponds to TRBD2 (5 bases). This CDR3 is 12 amino acids long. The V end was cut by 4 bases, the J end by 3 bases, with 9 bases between. Germline CDR1 is DFQATT and CDR2 is SNEGSKA (reference sequence). CDR3 sequence (DNA): TGCAGTGCTAATTTGCGGGAAGAGACCCAGTACTTC. It encodes CSANLREETQYF.

The V gene is TRBV7-9, the J gene TRBJ2-2; D may correspond to TRBD1 or TRBD2 (6 bases each). CDR3 length equals 15 residues. V gave up 7 bases and J gave up 1 base, with 13 bases separating them. From germline, CDR1 is SEHNR and CDR2 FQNEAQ (reference sequence). The CDR3 coding sequence is TGTGCCAGCATCCCGGGGGCGGGGAACACCGGGGAGCTGTTTTTT. It codes for CASIPGAGNTGELFF.

Details on this clonotype: The missing conserved phenylalanine or tryptophan at the end of this CDR3 makes a read error likely. The DNA is omitted, as the CDR3 cannot be located on it reliably, and the CDR3 follows TCRdb's listing. This chain uses TRBV10-3 with TRBJ1-1. The CDR3 contains 14 residues when both ends are counted. CDR1 is ENHRY, CDR2 SYGVKD, per germline. CDR3 residues: CAISEGYMNTEAFI.

The chain's CDR3 is CSVGGSGDEQYF. The CDR3 DNA is TGCAGCGTTGGCGGTTCAGGGGACGAGCAGTACTTC. This chain uses TRBV29-1 with TRBJ2-7; D possibly corresponds to TRBD1 (6 bases). Trimming removed 4 bases from V and 5 bases from J, with 12 bases in between. Germline V gene sequence: CDR1 SQVTM, CDR2 ANQGSEA. The CDR3 is made up of 12 amino acids.

Written as DNA, the CDR3 is TGTGCCAGCCAGGGTAGTATTTTCACTGAAGCTTTCTTT. Translation: CASQGSIFTEAFF. The rearrangement links TRBV25-1 to TRBJ1-1; TRBD1 might be the D (5 bases). Germline V lookup: CDR1 MGHDK, CDR2 SYGVNS. With 8 bases removed from V and 4 bases from J, the gap between germline ends came to 14 bases. The CDR3 sequence is 13 residues long.

The chain uses TRBV2 and TRBJ2-5, with no clear D. V was cut by 6 bases and J by 5 bases, with 19 bases left in between. CDR3 length equals 15 residues. CDR1 is SNHLY, CDR2 FYNNEI, per germline. This CDR3 is CASSQVGLPDETQYF. CDR3 nucleotide sequence: TGTGCCAGCAGCCAGGTAGGTCTACCGGATGAGACCCAGTACTTC.